This T cell receptor beta chain was profiled in a study of T cell changes during pregnancy in multiple sclerosis. The trim removed 4 bases at V and 0 bases at J, leaving 4 bases unmatched. CDR1 is MGHRA, CDR2 YSYEKL, per germline. The CDR3 extends over 15 amino acids. Clones were read by immunoSEQ multiplex PCR, and TCRdb kept only the in-frame ones, dropping some. Here the sample spans around 50,000 clones, 93% being singletons. The receptor comes from a female donor with multiple sclerosis, enrolled in a pregnancy study. Sequences were derived from CD8+ T cells from peripheral blood mononuclear cells, sampled in the second trimester of pregnancy. This rearrangement joins TRBV4-1 to TRBJ1-1; 8 bases match TRBD1. The CDR3 DNA follows: TGCGCCAGCAGCCTACAGGACAGGGTGAACACTGAAGCTTTCTTT. It codes for CASSLQDRVNTEAFF.